The sequence of this TCR beta chain was determined in a study of shared clonotypes between healthy human individuals. In germline, CDR1 is SGHKS, CDR2 YYEKEE (reference sequence). With 1 base clipped from V and 6 bases from J, the junction kept 12 bases outside the gene matches. The CDR3 has 16 amino acids. As regards this clone: Its antigen is unknown.

Overall study findings and caveats: For sorted subsets, rarefaction showed incomplete sequencing despite large depth. Measured sharing among donors was expected to vary with sequencing depth. As a rule, naive subsets had a larger estimated richness than memory subsets. Unshared clonotypes carried lower generation probabilities than those common to all four donors.

Libraries were prepared by immunoSEQ multiplex PCR; TCRdb keeps only in-frame clonotypes and omits some of them. This table holds 2 million to 3 million clones, 93% found once. The source of this sequence is a man aged 18 to 35 in good health. Some clones in this sample may be carry-over from other donors' samples. This sequence joins TRBV5-5 and TRBJ2-7; 8 nucleotides match TRBD2. Sequencing was carried out using naive CD4+ T cells from PBMCs. Indicated subset: CD45RA+ positively selected. The CDR3, as DNA: TGTGCCAGCAGCTTGACGGCGGGAGGACCGTGGTTCGAGCAGTACTTC. Translation gives CASSLTAGGPWFEQYF.